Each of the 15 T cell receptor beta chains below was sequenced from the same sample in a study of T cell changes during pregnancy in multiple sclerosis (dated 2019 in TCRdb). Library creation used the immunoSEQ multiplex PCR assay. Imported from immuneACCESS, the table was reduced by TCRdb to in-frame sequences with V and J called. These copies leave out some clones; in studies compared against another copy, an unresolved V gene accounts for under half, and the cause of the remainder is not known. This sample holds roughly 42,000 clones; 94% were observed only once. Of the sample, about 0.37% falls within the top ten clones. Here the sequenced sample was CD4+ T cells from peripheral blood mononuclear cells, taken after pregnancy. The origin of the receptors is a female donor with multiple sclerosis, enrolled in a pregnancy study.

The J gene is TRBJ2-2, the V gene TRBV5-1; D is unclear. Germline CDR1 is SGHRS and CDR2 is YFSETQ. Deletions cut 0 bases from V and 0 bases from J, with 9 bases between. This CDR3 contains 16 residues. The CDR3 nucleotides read TGCGCCAGCAGCTTGGCGTGGCAGGCGAACACCGGGGAGCTGTTTTTT. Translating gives CASSLAWQANTGELFF.

CDR3 bases: TGCGCCAGCAGCCAAGTCCTTGAAAAACTGTTTTTT. Translating gives CASSQVLEKLFF. This chain connects TRBV4-1 to TRBJ1-4; D is unresolved. Trimming shortened V by 1 base and J by 7 bases, and 4 bases separated the two germline ends. This CDR3 comprises 12 residues. The V gene's germline CDR1 is MGHRA and CDR2 YSYEKL.

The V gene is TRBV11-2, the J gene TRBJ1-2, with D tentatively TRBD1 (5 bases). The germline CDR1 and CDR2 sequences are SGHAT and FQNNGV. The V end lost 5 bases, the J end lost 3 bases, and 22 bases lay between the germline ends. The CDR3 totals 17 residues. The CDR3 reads CASSPLRRQGVDYGYTF. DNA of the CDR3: TGTGCCAGCAGCCCCTTAAGGCGGCAAGGGGTTGACTATGGCTACACCTTC.

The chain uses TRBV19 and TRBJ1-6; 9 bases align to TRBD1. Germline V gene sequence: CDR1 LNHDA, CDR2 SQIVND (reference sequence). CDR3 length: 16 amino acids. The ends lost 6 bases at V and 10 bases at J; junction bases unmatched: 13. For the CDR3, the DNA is TGTGCCAGTAGCCCCGGTTGGGGACAGGGCCACTCACCCCTCCACTTT. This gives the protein CASSPGWGQGHSPLHF.

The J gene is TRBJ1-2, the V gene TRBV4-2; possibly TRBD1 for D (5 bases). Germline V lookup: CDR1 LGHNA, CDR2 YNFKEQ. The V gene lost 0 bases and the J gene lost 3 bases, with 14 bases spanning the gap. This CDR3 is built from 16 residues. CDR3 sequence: CASSQEPWGGDYGYTF. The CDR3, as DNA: TGTGCCAGCAGCCAAGAACCCTGGGGGGGGGACTATGGCTACACCTTC.

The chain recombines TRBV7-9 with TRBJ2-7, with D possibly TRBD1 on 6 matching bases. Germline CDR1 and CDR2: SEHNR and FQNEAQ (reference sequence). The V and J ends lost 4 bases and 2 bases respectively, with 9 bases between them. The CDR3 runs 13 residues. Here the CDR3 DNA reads TGTGCCAGCAGCTCCAGGGGCCCCTACGAGCAGTACTTC. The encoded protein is CASSSRGPYEQYF.

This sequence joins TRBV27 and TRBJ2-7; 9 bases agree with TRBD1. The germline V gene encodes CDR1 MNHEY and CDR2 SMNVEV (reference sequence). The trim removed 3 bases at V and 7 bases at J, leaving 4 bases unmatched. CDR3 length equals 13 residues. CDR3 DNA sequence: TGTGCCAGCAGTTTGACAGGGGGTGGGGAGCAGTACTTC. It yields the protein CASSLTGGGEQYF.

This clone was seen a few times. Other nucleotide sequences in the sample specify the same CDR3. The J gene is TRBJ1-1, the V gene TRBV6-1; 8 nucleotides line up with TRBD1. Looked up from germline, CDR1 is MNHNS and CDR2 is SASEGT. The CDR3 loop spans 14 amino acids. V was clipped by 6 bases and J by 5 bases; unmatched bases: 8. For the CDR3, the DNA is TGTGCCAGCAGCCGGACAGGGCGAACAACTGAAGCTTTCTTT. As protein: CASSRTGRTTEAFF.

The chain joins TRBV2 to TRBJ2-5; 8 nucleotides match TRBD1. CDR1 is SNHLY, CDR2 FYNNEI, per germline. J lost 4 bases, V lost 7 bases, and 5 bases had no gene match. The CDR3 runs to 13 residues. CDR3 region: CASTTGGLETQYF. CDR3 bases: TGTGCCAGCACTACAGGGGGTTTAGAGACCCAGTACTTC.

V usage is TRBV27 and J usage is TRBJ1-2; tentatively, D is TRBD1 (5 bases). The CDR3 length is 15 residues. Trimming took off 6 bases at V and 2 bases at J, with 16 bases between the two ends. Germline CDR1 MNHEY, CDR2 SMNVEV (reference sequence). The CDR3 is CASSLGGVPNYGYTF. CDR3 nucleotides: TGTGCCAGCAGCCTCGGGGGGGTGCCCAACTATGGCTACACCTTC.

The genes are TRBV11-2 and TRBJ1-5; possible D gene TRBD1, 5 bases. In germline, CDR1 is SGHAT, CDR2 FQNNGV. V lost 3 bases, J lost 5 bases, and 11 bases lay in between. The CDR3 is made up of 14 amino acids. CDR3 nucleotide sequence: TGTGCCAGCAGCTTTTCAGGGCAGGATCAGCCCCAGCATTTT. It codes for CASSFSGQDQPQHF.

CDR3 residues: CASSRSGGGLNEQFF. Written as DNA, the CDR3 is TGTGCCAGCAGCCGTAGCGGGGGGGGCTTGAATGAGCAGTTCTTC. The rearrangement uses TRBV4-2 and TRBJ2-1; 11 bases line up with TRBD2. Looked up from germline, CDR1 is LGHNA and CDR2 is YNFKEQ. V was clipped by 4 bases and J by 7 bases; unmatched bases: 6. CDR3 length: 15 amino acids.

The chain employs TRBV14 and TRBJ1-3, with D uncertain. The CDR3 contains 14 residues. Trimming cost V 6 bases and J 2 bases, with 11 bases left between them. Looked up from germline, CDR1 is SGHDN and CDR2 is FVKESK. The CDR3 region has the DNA TGTGCCAGCAGTCTACACGGAGCTGGAAACACCATATATTTT. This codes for CASSLHGAGNTIYF.

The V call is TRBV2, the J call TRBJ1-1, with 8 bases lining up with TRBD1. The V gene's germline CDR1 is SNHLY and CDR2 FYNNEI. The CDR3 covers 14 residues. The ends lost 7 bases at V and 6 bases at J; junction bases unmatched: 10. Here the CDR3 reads CASKKTGGVPEAFF. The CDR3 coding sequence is TGTGCCAGCAAGAAAACAGGGGGGGTCCCTGAAGCTTTCTTT.

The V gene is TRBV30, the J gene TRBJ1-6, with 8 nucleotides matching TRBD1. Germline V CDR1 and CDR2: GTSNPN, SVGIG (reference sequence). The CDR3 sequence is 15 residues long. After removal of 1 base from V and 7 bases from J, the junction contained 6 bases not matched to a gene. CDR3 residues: CAWSGRTGKNSPLHF. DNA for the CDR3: TGTGCCTGGAGTGGGAGGACAGGGAAGAATTCACCCCTCCACTTT.